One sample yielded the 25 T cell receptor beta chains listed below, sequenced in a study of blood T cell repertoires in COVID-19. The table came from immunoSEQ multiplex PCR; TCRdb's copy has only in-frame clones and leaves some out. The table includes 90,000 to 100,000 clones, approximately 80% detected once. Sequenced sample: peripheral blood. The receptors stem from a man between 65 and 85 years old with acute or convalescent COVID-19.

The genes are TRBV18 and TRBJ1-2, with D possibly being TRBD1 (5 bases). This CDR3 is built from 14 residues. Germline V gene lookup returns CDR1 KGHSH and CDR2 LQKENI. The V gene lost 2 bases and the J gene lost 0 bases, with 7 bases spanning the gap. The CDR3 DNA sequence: TGTGCCAGCTCACCAGCACAGGCTAACTATGGCTACACCTTC. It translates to CASSPAQANYGYTF. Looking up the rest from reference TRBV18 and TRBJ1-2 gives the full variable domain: NAGVMQNPRHLVRRRGQEARLRCSPMKGHSHVYWYRQLPEEGLKFMVYLQKENIIDESGMPKERFSAEFPKEGPSILRIQQVVRGDSAAYFCASSPAQANYGYTFGSGTRLTVV.

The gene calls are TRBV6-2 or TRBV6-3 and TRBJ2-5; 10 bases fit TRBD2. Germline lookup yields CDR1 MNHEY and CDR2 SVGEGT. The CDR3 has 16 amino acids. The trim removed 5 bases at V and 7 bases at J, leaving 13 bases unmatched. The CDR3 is CASSKQRGGSTLTQYF. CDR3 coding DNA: TGTGCCAGCAGTAAACAGCGGGGGGGCTCGACTTTGACCCAGTACTTC.

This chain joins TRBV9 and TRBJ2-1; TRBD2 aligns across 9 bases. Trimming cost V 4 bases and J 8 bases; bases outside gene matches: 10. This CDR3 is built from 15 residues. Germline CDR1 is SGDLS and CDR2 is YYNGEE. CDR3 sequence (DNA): TGTGCCAGCAGCCCGCGGGGGGGCCGGGACGATGAGCAGTTCTTC. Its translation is CASSPRGGRDDEQFF. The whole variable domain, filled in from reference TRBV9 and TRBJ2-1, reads DSGVTQTPKHLITATGQRVTLRCSPRSGDLSVYWYQQSLDQGLQFLIQYYNGEERAKGNILERFSAQQFPDLHSELNLSSLELGDSALYFCASSPRGGRDDEQFFGPGTRLTVL.

The CDR3 DNA is TGTGCCAGCAGGTCCCCGACAGGGTTCGTCGGTAACTATGGCTACACCTTC. Protein product: CASRSPTGFVGNYGYTF. The V and J genes are TRBV28 and TRBJ1-2, with TRBD1 matching 7 bases. The CDR3 totals 17 residues. Germline CDR1 is MDHEN and CDR2 is SYDVKM. V lost 6 bases, J lost 1 base, and 14 bases stayed unmatched.

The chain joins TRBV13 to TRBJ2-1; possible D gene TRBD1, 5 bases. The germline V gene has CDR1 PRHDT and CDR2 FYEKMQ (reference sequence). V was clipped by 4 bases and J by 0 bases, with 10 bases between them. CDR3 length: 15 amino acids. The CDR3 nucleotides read TGTGCCAGCAGCTCGGCCCAGGGCTCCTACAATGAGCAGTTCTTC. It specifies CASSSAQGSYNEQFF.

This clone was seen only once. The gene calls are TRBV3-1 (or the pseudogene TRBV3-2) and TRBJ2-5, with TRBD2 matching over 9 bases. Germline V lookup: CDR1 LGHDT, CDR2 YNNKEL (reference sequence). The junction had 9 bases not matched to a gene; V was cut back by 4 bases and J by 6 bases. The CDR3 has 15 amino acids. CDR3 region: CASSPVSGGTKTQYF. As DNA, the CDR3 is TGTGCCAGCAGCCCCGTTAGCGGGGGTACGAAGACCCAGTACTTC.

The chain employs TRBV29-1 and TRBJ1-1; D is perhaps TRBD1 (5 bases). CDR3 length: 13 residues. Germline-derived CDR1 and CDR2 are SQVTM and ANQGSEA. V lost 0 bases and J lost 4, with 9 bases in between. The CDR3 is CSVEEGRGTEAFF. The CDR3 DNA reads TGCAGCGTTGAAGAAGGAAGGGGCACTGAAGCTTTCTTT. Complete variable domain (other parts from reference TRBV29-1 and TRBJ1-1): SAVISQKPSRDICQRGTSLTIQCQVDSQVTMMFWYRQQPGQSLTLIATANQGSEATYESGFVIDKFPISRPNLTFSTLTVSNMSPEDSSIYLCSVEEGRGTEAFFGQGTRLTVV.

The CDR3 protein is CASSPTGQGGSPLHF. DNA of the CDR3: TGTGCCAGTAGTCCGACGGGACAGGGAGGCTCACCCCTCCACTTT. The chain employs TRBV19 and TRBJ1-6, with 9 positions matching TRBD1. The CDR3 runs to 15 residues. Germline CDR1 is LNHDA and CDR2 is SQIVND (reference sequence). Trimming cost V 5 bases and J 10 bases; bases outside gene matches: 9.

This chain's CDR3 is CASSLKGNGYTF. The CDR3 region has the DNA TGTGCCAGCAGTTTAAAGGGGAATGGCTACACCTTC. The chain carries TRBV27 and TRBJ1-2, with a possible D match to TRBD1 (5 bases). The V gene's germline CDR1 is MNHEY and CDR2 SMNVEV (reference sequence). V was cut by 2 bases and J by 6 bases, with 7 bases left in between. The CDR3 is 12 amino acids.

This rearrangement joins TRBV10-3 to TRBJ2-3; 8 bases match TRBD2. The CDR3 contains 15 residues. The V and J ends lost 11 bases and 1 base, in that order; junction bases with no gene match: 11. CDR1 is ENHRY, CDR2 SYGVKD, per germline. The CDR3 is CASSGGGFGTDTQYF. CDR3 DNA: TGTGCCTCAAGCGGGGGAGGCTTCGGCACAGATACGCAGTATTTT.

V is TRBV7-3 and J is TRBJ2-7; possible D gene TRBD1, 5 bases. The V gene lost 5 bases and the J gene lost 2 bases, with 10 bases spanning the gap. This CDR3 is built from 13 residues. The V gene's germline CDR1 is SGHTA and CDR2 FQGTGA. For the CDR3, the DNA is TGTGCCAGCAGCCTCGACAGAACCTACGAGCAGTACTTC. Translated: CASSLDRTYEQYF. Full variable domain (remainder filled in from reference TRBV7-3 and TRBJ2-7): GAGVSQTPSNKVTEKGKYVELRCDPISGHTALYWYRQSLGQGPEFLIYFQGTGAADDSGLPNDRFFAVRPEGSVSTLKIQRTERGDSAVYLCASSLDRTYEQYFGPGTRLTVT.

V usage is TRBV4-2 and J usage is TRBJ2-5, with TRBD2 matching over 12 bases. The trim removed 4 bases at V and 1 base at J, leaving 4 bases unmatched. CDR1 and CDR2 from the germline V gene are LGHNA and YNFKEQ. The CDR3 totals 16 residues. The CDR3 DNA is TGTGCCAGCAGCCGCCGACTAGCGGGGGTCCAAGAGACCCAGTACTTC. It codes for CASSRRLAGVQETQYF.

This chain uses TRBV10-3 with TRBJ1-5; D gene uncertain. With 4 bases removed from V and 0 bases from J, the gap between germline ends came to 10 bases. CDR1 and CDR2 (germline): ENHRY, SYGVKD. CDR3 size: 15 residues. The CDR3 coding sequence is TGTGCCATCAGTGGGTCAGAGAATAGCAATCAGCCCCAGCATTTT. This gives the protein CAISGSENSNQPQHF.

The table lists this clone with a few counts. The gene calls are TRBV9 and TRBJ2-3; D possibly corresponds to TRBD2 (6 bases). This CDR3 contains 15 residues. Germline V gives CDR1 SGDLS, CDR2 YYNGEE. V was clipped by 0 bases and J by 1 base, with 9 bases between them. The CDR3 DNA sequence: TGTGCCAGCAGCGTAGATCCGGGAGGCACAGATACGCAGTATTTT. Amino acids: CASSVDPGGTDTQYF.

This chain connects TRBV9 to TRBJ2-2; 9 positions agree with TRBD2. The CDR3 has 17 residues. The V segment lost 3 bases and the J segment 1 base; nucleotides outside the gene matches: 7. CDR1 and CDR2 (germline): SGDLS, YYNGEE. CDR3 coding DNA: TGTGCCAGCAGCGCTCCTTTAGCGGGGGTGAACACCGGGGAGCTGTTTTTT. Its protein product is CASSAPLAGVNTGELFF. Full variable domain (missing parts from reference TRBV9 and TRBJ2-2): DSGVTQTPKHLITATGQRVTLRCSPRSGDLSVYWYQQSLDQGLQFLIQYYNGEERAKGNILERFSAQQFPDLHSELNLSSLELGDSALYFCASSAPLAGVNTGELFFGEGSRLTVL.

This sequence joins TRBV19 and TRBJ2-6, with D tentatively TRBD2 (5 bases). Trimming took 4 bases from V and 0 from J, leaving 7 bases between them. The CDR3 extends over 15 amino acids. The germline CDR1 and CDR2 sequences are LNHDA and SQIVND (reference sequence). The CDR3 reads CASSTGSSGANVLTF. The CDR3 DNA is TGTGCCAGTAGTACGGGGAGCTCTGGGGCCAACGTCCTGACTTTC.

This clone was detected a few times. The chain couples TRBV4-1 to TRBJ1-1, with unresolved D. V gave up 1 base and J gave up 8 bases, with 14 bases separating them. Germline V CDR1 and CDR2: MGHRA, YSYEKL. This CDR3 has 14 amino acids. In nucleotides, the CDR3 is TGCGCCAGCAGCCAAGTCGCTAGGTCGGTCGAAGCTTTCTTT. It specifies CASSQVARSVEAFF.

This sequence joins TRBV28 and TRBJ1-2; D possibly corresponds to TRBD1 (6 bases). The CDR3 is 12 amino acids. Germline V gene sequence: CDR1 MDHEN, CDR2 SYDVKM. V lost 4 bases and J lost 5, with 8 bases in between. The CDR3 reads CASSYRAYGYTF. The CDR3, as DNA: TGTGCCAGCAGTTACAGGGCTTATGGCTACACCTTC.

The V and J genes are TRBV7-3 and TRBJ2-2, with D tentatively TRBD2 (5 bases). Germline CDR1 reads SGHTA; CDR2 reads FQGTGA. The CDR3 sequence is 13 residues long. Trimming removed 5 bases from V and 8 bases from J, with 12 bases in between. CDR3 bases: TGTGCCAGCAGCCCAGGCGGGCGAGGGGAGCTGTTTTTT. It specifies CASSPGGRGELFF.

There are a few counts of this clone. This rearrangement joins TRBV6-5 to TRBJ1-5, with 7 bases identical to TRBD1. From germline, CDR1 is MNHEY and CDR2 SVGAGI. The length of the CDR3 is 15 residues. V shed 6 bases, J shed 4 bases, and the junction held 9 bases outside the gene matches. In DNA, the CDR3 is TGTGCCAGCAGAGGTTCGACAGGGCTGAATCAGCCCCAGCATTTT. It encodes CASRGSTGLNQPQHF.

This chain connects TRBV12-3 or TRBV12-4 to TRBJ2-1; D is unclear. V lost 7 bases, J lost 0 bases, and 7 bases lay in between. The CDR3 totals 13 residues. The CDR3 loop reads CASIESSYNEQFF. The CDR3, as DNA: TGTGCCAGCATAGAGAGCTCCTACAATGAGCAGTTCTTC.

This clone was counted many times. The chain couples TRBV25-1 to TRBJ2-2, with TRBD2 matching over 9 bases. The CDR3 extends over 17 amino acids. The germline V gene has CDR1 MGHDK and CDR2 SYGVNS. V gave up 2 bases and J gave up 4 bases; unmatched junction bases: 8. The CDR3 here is CASSEIVIAGVTGELFF. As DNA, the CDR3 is TGTGCCAGCAGTGAAATTGTAATAGCGGGGGTCACCGGGGAGCTGTTTTTT.

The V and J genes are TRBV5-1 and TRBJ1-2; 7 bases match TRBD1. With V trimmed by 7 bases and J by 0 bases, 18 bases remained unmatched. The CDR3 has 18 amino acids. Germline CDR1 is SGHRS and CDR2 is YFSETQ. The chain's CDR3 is CASSSRSFRTGPNYGYTF. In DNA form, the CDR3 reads TGCGCCAGCTCCAGCAGAAGTTTCAGGACAGGCCCTAACTATGGCTACACCTTC.

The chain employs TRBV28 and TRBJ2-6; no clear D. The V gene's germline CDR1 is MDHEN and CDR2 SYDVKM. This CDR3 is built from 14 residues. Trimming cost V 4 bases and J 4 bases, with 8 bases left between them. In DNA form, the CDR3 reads TGTGCCAGCAGTTCCCCCCAGGGGGCCAACGTCCTGACTTTC. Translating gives CASSSPQGANVLTF.

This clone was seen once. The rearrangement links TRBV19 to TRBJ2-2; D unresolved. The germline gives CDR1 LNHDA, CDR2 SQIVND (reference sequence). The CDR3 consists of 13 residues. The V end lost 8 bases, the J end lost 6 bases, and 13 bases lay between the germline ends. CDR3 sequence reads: CASCSLGSGELFF. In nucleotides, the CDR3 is TGTGCCAGTTGTTCCTTGGGCTCCGGGGAGCTGTTTTTT.